Detailed here is one TCR beta chain. Germline V gives CDR1 MGHRA, CDR2 YSYEKL. Trimming cost V 1 base and J 5 bases; bases outside gene matches: 4. The CDR3 extends over 15 amino acids. Authors' analysis steps: How many nucleated cells were present was estimated from reference gene primer amplification. The repertoire was sequenced with immunoSEQ multiplex PCR; TCRdb's copy has only in-frame clones and lacks some. V, J and clone size were drawn from that table, and D and trimming were deduced from the DNA. The sample lists approximately 140,000 clones, about 90% occurring once. These data are taken from a study of blood T cell repertoires in COVID-19. Study at large: Both acute and convalescent COVID-19 samples were obtained from the United States, Italy and Spain. PBMCs, B-cell-depleted T cells, or T cells provided the cDNA or gDNA that made up the material.

The sequenced sample consisted of peripheral blood. The chain joins TRBV4-1 to TRBJ2-2, with 7 bases aligning to TRBD2. The sequence was obtained from a woman in her sixties with active or convalescent COVID-19. The CDR3 spells CASSQGTRYTGELFF. CDR3 nucleotides: TGCGCCAGCAGCCAAGGGACTAGGTATACCGGGGAGCTGTTTTTT.